This is a list of T cell receptor beta chains from one sample in a study of T cell responses to AZD1222 COVID-19 vaccine. The assay was immunoSEQ multiplex PCR, and TCRdb's table has in-frame clones only and misses some. The sample consists of over 150,000 clones, 92% of them appearing once. The input for sequencing was peripheral blood, taken on day 0 of MenACWY control vaccination. The receptors were sampled from an adult in good health. CDR3s include the opening cysteine and the closing phenylalanine or tryptophan. The order of the fields is J gene, V gene, CDR3 length, clone size, D gene, CDR3 protein, CDR3 DNA. A D gene is named only where the DNA matches it firmly. Part of the rows lack a size; the others show once, few, many or a class for expanded clones.

TRBJ1-1,TRBV11-3,15,.,.,CASSSHGVLNTEAFF,TGTGCCAGCAGCTCCCACGGGGTTTTGAACACTGAAGCTTTCTTT
TRBJ2-2,TRBV6-5,14,.,TRBD2,CASRRGTNTGELFF,TGTGCCAGCCGGCGGGGGACGAACACCGGGGAGCTGTTTTTT
TRBJ2-7,TRBV7-9,15,.,TRBD1,CASRVGQGGFDEQYF,TGTGCCAGCAGGGTAGGACAGGGAGGTTTCGACGAGCAGTACTTC
TRBJ2-7,TRBV24-1,15,.,TRBD1,CATSDSGQGADEQYF,TGTGCCACCAGTGACTCGGGACAGGGGGCTGATGAGCAGTACTTC
TRBJ1-1,TRBV30,12,once,.,CAWSTPGREAFF,TGTGCCTGGAGTACCCCGGGGAGGGAAGCTTTCTTT
TRBJ1-2,TRBV5-1,13,.,TRBD1,CASSLGTGEGYTF,TGCGCCAGCAGCCTCGGGACAGGGGAGGGCTACACCTTC
TRBJ1-6,TRBV2,15,.,.,CASVRSAVGNSPLHF,TGTGCCAGCGTCAGGTCGGCCGTCGGTAATTCACCCCTCCACTTT
TRBJ1-6,TRBV5-8,15,.,.,CASSSYIGGKSPLHF,TGTGCCAGCAGCTCCTACATTGGGGGTAAATCACCCCTCCACTTT
TRBJ2-1,TRBV27,14,.,.,CASSLLNSYNEQFF,TGTGCCAGCAGTTTACTAAACTCCTACAATGAGCAGTTCTTC
TRBJ1-4,TRBV5-1,15,.,TRBD1,CASSGQGAIGEKLFF,TGCGCCAGCAGCGGACAGGGGGCTATTGGAGAAAAACTGTTTTTT
TRBJ2-2,TRBV5-1,13,.,.,CASSGLNSGELFF,TGCGCCAGCAGCGGATTAAACTCCGGGGAGCTGTTTTTT
TRBJ2-1,TRBV5-1,15,.,.,CASSLGQGGYNEQFF,TGCGCCAGCAGCTTGGGGCAGGGGGGTTACAATGAGCAGTTCTTC
TRBJ1-6,TRBV7-2,11,.,.,CASSLDSPLHF,TGTGCCAGCAGCTTAGATTCACCCCTCCACTTT
TRBJ2-1,TRBV7-9,13,.,.,CASRTDSYNEQFF,TGTGCCAGCAGGACGGACTCCTACAATGAGCAGTTCTTC
TRBJ1-1,TRBV6-5,11,once,.,CASHQNTEAFF,TGTGCCAGTCATCAGAACACTGAAGCTTTCTTT
TRBJ2-3,TRBV6-2/TRBV6-3,16,once,TRBD2,CASSFTAGAPTDTQYF,TGTGCCAGCAGTTTCACTGCGGGAGCCCCCACAGATACGCAGTATTTT
TRBJ1-5,TRBV7-8,16,.,.,CASSLGGGGGNQPQHF,TGTGCCAGCAGTCTAGGAGGAGGAGGGGGCAATCAGCCCCAGCATTTT
TRBJ1-2,TRBV27,14,.,TRBD1,CASSPLTGAYGYTF,TGTGCCAGCAGTCCTCTGACAGGGGCATATGGCTACACCTTC
TRBJ1-3,TRBV23-1,10,.,.,CARERNTIYF,TGCGCCCGGGAGCGGAACACCATATATTTT
TRBJ2-7,TRBV12-1,11,.,.,CASPEYYEQYF,TGTGCCAGCCCTGAGTACTACGAGCAGTACTTC
TRBJ2-7,TRBV28,15,.,.,CASSSSGHGPYEQYF,TGTGCCAGCAGTTCCTCGGGACACGGACCCTACGAGCAGTACTTC
TRBJ2-2,TRBV10-2,14,once,.,CASRPDSYTGELFF,TGCGCCAGCAGACCTGACTCTTACACCGGGGAGCTGTTTTTT
TRBJ1-2,TRBV5-1,13,.,TRBD1,CASSLDRGYGYTF,TGCGCCAGCAGCCTGGACAGGGGCTATGGCTACACCTTC
TRBJ2-2,TRBV19,14,.,.,CASNWGLNTGELFF,TGTGCCAGCAACTGGGGTTTGAACACCGGGGAGCTGTTTTTT
TRBJ2-3,TRBV6-5,15,.,.,CASSLGTRTHDTQYF,TGTGCCAGCAGTCTCGGGACTCGCACCCATGATACGCAGTATTTT
TRBJ2-1,TRBV27,14,.,.,CVSSPYMKADEQFF,TGTGTCAGCAGTCCTTATATGAAAGCCGATGAGCAGTTCTTC
TRBJ1-2,TRBV5-6,15,.,.,CASSLEGRANYGYTF,TGTGCCAGCAGCTTGGAAGGGAGAGCTAACTATGGCTACACCTTC
TRBJ2-1,TRBV11-3,14,once,.,CASSLDRAPNEQFF,TGTGCCAGCAGCTTAGATCGCGCACCCAATGAGCAGTTCTTC
TRBJ2-7,TRBV4-3,13,.,.,CASSHDYYGEQYF,TGCGCCAGCAGCCACGACTACTACGGCGAGCAGTACTTC
TRBJ2-5,TRBV23-1,16,once,TRBD1,CASSEKGQCLQETQYF,TGCGCCAGCAGCGAAAAGGGACAGTGCCTCCAAGAGACCCAGTACTTC
TRBJ2-1,TRBV10-3,16,once,.,CAISESVGASYNEQFF,TGTGCCATCAGTGAGTCGGTGGGAGCTTCCTACAATGAGCAGTTCTTC
TRBJ2-1,TRBV10-3,16,.,TRBD2,CAISELAGGINNEQFF,TGTGCCATCAGTGAGTTAGCGGGAGGGATCAACAATGAGCAGTTCTTC